This entry concerns a single T cell receptor (beta chain). This specimen comes from a study of OX40 agonist ivuxolimab in advanced cancers. Study in general: The patients received agonistic anti-OX40 (CD134) antibody ivuxolimab.

The CDR3 spans 15 residues. Germline CDR1 MNHNS, CDR2 SASEGT. The V end was cut by 1 base, the J end by 9 bases, with 13 bases between. Only in-frame clones appear in the TCRdb table, and some are missing; sequencing was by immunoSEQ multiplex PCR. The data show around 64,000 clones, with more than 85% seen just once and 7.6% held by the top ten. Sequenced material: CD4+ or CD8+ T cells sorted from blood, taken in a trial of the OX40 agonist ivuxolimab. This sequence was found in an adult with an advanced solid tumor such as melanoma, head and neck, liver or kidney cancer. This chain uses TRBV6-1 with TRBJ1-6, with D hard to call. The CDR3 here is CASSEDRFRGSPLHF. For the CDR3, the DNA is TGTGCCAGCAGTGAAGACCGATTTCGTGGTTCACCCCTCCACTTT.